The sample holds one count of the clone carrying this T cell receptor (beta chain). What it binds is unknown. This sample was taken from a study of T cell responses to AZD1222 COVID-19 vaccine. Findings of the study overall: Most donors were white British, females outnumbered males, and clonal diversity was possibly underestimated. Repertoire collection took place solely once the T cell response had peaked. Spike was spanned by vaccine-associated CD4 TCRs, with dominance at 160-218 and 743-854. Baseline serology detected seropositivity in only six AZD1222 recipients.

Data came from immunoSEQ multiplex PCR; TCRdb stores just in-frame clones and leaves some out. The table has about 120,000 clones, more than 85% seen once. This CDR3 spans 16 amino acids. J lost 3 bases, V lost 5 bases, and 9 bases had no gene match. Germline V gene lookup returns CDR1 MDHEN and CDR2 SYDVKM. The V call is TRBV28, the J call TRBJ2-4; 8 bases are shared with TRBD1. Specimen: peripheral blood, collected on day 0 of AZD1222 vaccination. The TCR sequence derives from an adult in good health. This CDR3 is CASSLRGLRGKNIQYF. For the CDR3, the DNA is TGTGCCAGCAGTCTCAGGGGGCTTCGAGGCAAAAACATTCAGTACTTC.